This T cell receptor (beta chain) came from a study of T-cell memory formation after mild COVID-19. Study-level information: Largely donor-specific TCR clusters were found. Study-wide findings and caveats: Some clones that responded turned up in pre-infection memory, which suggests that cross-reactive memory joined in. A second wave expanding day 15 to 37 was CD4+-biased; contracting clones were balanced.

Constant-segment-primed 5'RACE gave TCR alpha and TCR beta cDNA libraries with sample barcodes and UMIs. TCRdb called the 5' RACE reads again in MiXCR, with one record for every CDR3 protein. The sample carries 280,000 or so distinct CDR3 sequences, 8.2% recorded once. This clonotype was detected only a few times. Its cognate antigen is unknown. This CDR3 is 11 amino acids long. Germline V gives CDR1 SGHRS, CDR2 YFSETQ. Trimming removed 5 bases from V and 0 bases from J, with 2 bases in between. Sequenced: PBMCs or a T cell subset sorted from them (not recorded which). The V and J genes are TRBV5-1 and TRBJ1-1; D gene uncertain. This sequence originates from a man in his late teens or twenties who had mild COVID-19 (a few samples of this study predate the infection). Cell type and time point are not known. The CDR3 DNA reads as TGCGCCAGCAGGGTGAACACTGAAGCTTTCTTT. Its protein product is CASRVNTEAFF.